Below, 18 T cell receptor beta chains from the same sample are listed, as sequenced in a study of blood T cells in healthy people across ages. Using a J-beta primer mix together with a sample-barcoded 5' primer, a second PCR was run for roughly 7 to 12 cycles. A single record per CDR3 protein comes from TCRdb applying MiXCR to the 5' RACE reads. The sample consists of some 1.8 million distinct CDR3 sequences, about 39% of them appearing once. Sequences were obtained from blood. These receptors all come from a human donor in good health.

CDR3 nucleotides: TGTGCCATCAGTGGGCAGGGATCTACCTGCGAGCAGTACTTC. It is translated as CAISGQGSTCEQYF. The chain links TRBV10-3 to TRBJ2-7; TRBD1 might be the D (5 bases). Looked up from germline, CDR1 is ENHRY and CDR2 is SYGVKD. This CDR3 is 14 amino acids long. Trimming took 4 bases from V and 6 from J, leaving 16 bases between them.

The table lists this clonotype with a few counts. The chain joins TRBV6-6 to TRBJ2-3, with a tentative D call TRBD2 (5 bases). In germline, CDR1 is MNHNY, CDR2 SVGAGI (reference sequence). Between the trimmed V and J ends, which lost 4 bases and 4 bases, there was a span of 15 bases. The CDR3 spans 15 residues. CDR3 in amino acids: CASSLVIKGADTQYF. Written as DNA, the CDR3 is TGTGCCAGCAGTTTGGTGATCAAGGGAGCAGATACGCAGTATTTT.

This clonotype has a single count. The V and J genes are TRBV7-8 and TRBJ1-5; TRBD1 matches 8 bases. The CDR3 has 15 amino acids. The J segment lost 3 bases and the V segment lost 5 bases, leaving 6 bases of the junction unmatched. The germline V gene encodes CDR1 SGHVS and CDR2 FQNEAQ. The CDR3 DNA sequence: TGTGCCAGCAGCACACAGGACAGGGACAATCAGCCCCAGCATTTT. Its translation is CASSTQDRDNQPQHF.

Comments on this clonotype: One base away lies a much larger clone, so this may be a sequencing read error. This rearrangement joins TRBV29-1 to TRBJ2-1; the D is unclear. Matching the DNA end better, TRBJ2-7 makes the J call doubtful. Germline CDR1 and CDR2: SQVTM and ANQGSEA. The CDR3 extends over 10 amino acids. The CDR3 spells CSVVDNEQYF. CDR3 bases: TGCAGCGTTGTTGACAATGAGCAGTACTTC.

This clonotype turned up a few times. The chain has TRBV12-3 or TRBV12-4 and TRBJ2-1; D unresolved. The CDR3 extends over 11 amino acids. The V gene lost 6 bases and the J gene lost 9 bases, with 9 bases spanning the gap. The CDR3 reads CASSSRSEQFF. The CDR3 coding sequence is TGTGCCAGCAGCTCTAGGAGTGAGCAGTTCTTC.

This clonotype has more than one count but fewer than ten. This rearrangement joins TRBV12-3 or TRBV12-4 to TRBJ1-5; TRBD1 aligns across 10 bases. V trimming: 4 bases; J trimming: 5 bases; junction bases outside the gene matches: 5. This CDR3 spans 15 amino acids. The CDR3 region has the DNA TGTGCCAGCAGTTGGTATGGGACAGGGGATCAGCCCCAGCATTTT. It yields the protein CASSWYGTGDQPQHF.

CDR3 DNA sequence: TGTGCCAGCAGCTTATTGTTACAGGGGGACGACTATGGCTACACCTTC. It encodes CASSLLLQGDDYGYTF. The J gene is TRBJ1-2, the V gene TRBV7-2, with 8 bases that match TRBD1. This CDR3 has 16 residues. The junction had 8 bases not matched to a gene; V was cut back by 2 bases and J by 3 bases. Germline V gives CDR1 SGHTA, CDR2 FQGNSA. Drawing the rest from reference TRBV7-2 and TRBJ1-2, the complete variable domain is GAGVSQSPSNKVTEKGKDVELRCDPISGHTALYWYRQSLGQGLEFLIYFQGNSAPDKSGLPSDRFSAERTGGSVSTLTIQRTQQEDSAVYLCASSLLLQGDDYGYTFGSGTRLTVV.

J is TRBJ1-3 and V is TRBV7-9, with TRBD1 as a possible D gene (5 bases). The germline gives CDR1 SEHNR, CDR2 FQNEAQ (reference sequence). The CDR3 length is 14 residues. Trimming pared 6 bases from V and 0 bases from J, leaving 9 bases between. DNA of the CDR3: TGTGCCAGCAGGAAGGGGTTCTCTGGAAACACCATATATTTT. Translated: CASRKGFSGNTIYF.

The CDR3 sequence: CASSQGAGDKVYNEQFF. CDR3 sequence (DNA): TGCGCCAGCAGCCAAGGGGCTGGGGACAAGGTCTACAATGAGCAGTTCTTC. The V and J genes are TRBV4-1 and TRBJ2-1; tentative D call: TRBD1 (6 bases). Trimming removed 1 base at V and 3 bases at J, with 16 bases between. The V gene's germline CDR1 is MGHRA and CDR2 YSYEKL. The CDR3 extends over 17 amino acids.

The rearrangement joins TRBV4-1 to TRBJ1-2; tentative D call: TRBD1 (5 bases). Trimming removed 3 bases from V and 0 bases from J, with 17 bases in between. The CDR3 has 17 amino acids. The germline V gene has CDR1 MGHRA and CDR2 YSYEKL. The CDR3 bases are TGCGCCAGCAGCCAGATCCCCGGGGGGGGAGCTAACTATGGCTACACCTTC. It codes for CASSQIPGGGANYGYTF.

A few counts support this clonotype. CDR3 loop: CSALDRYRGANVLTF. The CDR3 DNA sequence: TGCAGTGCCTTGGACCGATACAGGGGGGCCAACGTCCTGACTTTC. The chain has TRBV20-1 and TRBJ2-6, with a weak D call TRBD1 (5 bases). Per germline, CDR1 DFQATT and CDR2 SNEGSKA (reference sequence). CDR3 length: 15 residues. Trimming left V 6 bases short and J 4 bases short, with 16 bases between.

This clonotype showed up just a few times. The chain uses TRBV6-6 and TRBJ1-5, with 7 bases fitting TRBD1. CDR1 is MNHNY, CDR2 SVGAGI, per germline (reference sequence). The junction had 9 bases not matched to a gene; V was cut back by 6 bases and J by 4 bases. CDR3 length: 15 residues. The CDR3 bases are TGTGCCAGCAGATCCCGAGGGGGCATGAATCAGCCCCAGCATTTT. This sequence encodes CASRSRGGMNQPQHF.

The genes are TRBV5-5 and TRBJ2-1; no firm D call. The tail of the sequence fits TRBJ2-7 better, so the J call may be wrong. Germline assignment: CDR1 SGHKS and CDR2 YYEKEE (reference sequence). The CDR3 length is 16 residues. The CDR3 sequence is CASSFPDNTGFYEQYF. The CDR3 coding sequence is TGTGCCAGCAGCTTCCCTGACAATACGGGTTTCTACGAGCAGTACTTC.

This clonotype was picked up one time. The chain combines TRBV5-1 with TRBJ2-7; no clear D gene. The CDR3 has 13 residues. Trimming cost V 2 bases and J 7 bases, with 13 bases left between them. Germline loops: CDR1 SGHRS, CDR2 YFSETQ. The CDR3, as DNA: TGCGCCAGCAGCTTCGTAGTGGGCAATGAGCAGTACTTC. Translated, it gives CASSFVVGNEQYF.

The chain recombines TRBV7-2 with TRBJ2-3; D gene unclear. The CDR3 extends over 13 amino acids. The germline V and J ends were trimmed by 2 bases and 2 bases, with 5 bases remaining between them. CDR1 is SGHTA and CDR2 is FQGNSA in the germline V gene. This chain's CDR3 is CASSLLYTDTQYF. The DNA for the CDR3 is TGTGCCAGCAGCTTATTATACACAGATACGCAGTATTTT.

This chain connects TRBV30 to TRBJ1-2, with D uncertain. This CDR3 spans 12 amino acids. V lost 1 base to trimming and J lost 4 bases, with 7 bases between them. The V gene's germline CDR1 is GTSNPN and CDR2 SVGIG (reference sequence). CDR3 sequence reads: CAWSDQLYGYTF. Here the CDR3 DNA reads TGTGCCTGGAGTGATCAGCTCTATGGCTACACCTTC. Filled out from reference TRBV30 and TRBJ1-2, the complete variable domain reads SQTIHQWPATLVQPVGSPLSLECTVEGTSNPNLYWYRQAAGRGLQLLFYSVGIGQISSEVPQNLSASRPQDRQFILSSKKLLLSDSGFYLCAWSDQLYGYTFGSGTRLTVV.

V is TRBV20-1 and J is TRBJ2-7; D is ambiguous. With 7 bases removed from V and 0 bases from J, the gap between germline ends came to 13 bases. This CDR3 region has 13 residues. Germline CDR1 is DFQATT and CDR2 is SNEGSKA (reference sequence). The CDR3 sequence: CSVFRTSSYEQYF. The CDR3 coding sequence is TGCAGTGTTTTCAGGACCAGCTCCTACGAGCAGTACTTC.

This clonotype occurred once. The chain employs TRBV12-3 or TRBV12-4 and TRBJ2-1; D possibly matches TRBD1 or TRBD2 (6 bases each). This CDR3 contains 14 residues. The V gene lost 2 bases and the J gene lost 14 bases, with 19 bases spanning the gap. The chain's CDR3 is CASSLIQGGPAEFF. The CDR3 nucleotides are TGTGCCAGCAGTTTAATTCAAGGGGGGCCGGCCGAGTTCTTC.